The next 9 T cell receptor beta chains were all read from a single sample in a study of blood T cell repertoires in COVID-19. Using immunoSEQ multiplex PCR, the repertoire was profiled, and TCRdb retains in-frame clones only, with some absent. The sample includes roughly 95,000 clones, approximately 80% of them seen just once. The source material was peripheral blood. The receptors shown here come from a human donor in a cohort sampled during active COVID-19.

CDR3 nucleotide sequence: TGTGCCAGCAGCGTCTCCGGGACAGGGGGCTACAATGAGCAGTTCTTC. It is translated as CASSVSGTGGYNEQFF. This chain connects TRBV5-5 to TRBJ2-1; 11 bases match TRBD1. Trimming took 4 bases from V and 3 from J; bases not matched to a gene: 6. The germline V gene encodes CDR1 SGHKS and CDR2 YYEKEE (reference sequence). The CDR3 loop spans 16 amino acids.

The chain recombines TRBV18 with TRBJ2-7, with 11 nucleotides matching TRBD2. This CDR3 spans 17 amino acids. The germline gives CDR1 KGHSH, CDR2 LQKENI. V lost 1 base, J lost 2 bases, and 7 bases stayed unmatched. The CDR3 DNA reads TGTGCCAGCTCACCACGACCCGGGACTAGCGGAACCTACGAGCAGTACTTC. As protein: CASSPRPGTSGTYEQYF.

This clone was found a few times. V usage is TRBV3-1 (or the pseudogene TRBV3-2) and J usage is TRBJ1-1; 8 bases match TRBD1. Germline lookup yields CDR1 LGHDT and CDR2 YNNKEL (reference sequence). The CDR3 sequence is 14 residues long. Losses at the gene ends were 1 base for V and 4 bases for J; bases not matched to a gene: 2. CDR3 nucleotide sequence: TGTGCCAGCAGCCAAGGTCAGGGGGCCACTGAAGCTTTCTTT. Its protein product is CASSQGQGATEAFF.

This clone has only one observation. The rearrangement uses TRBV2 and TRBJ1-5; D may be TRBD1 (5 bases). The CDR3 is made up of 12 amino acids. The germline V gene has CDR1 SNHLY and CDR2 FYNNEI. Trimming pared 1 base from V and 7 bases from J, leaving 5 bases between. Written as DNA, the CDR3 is TGTGCCAGCAGTGAAGAGGGGCAGCCCCAGCATTTT. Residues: CASSEEGQPQHF.

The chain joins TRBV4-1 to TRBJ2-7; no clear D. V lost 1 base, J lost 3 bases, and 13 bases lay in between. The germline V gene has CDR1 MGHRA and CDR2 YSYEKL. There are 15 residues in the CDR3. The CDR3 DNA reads TGCGCCAGCAGCCAAGCAGCTAGTGGTGGCTACGAGCAGTACTTC. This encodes CASSQAASGGYEQYF.

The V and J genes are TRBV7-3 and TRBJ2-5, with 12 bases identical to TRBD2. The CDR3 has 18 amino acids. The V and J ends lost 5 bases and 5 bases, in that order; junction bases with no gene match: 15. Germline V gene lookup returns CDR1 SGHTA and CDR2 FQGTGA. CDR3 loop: CASSPASGGARIRETQYF. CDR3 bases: TGTGCCAGCAGCCCGGCTAGCGGGGGGGCCCGAATAAGGGAGACCCAGTACTTC.

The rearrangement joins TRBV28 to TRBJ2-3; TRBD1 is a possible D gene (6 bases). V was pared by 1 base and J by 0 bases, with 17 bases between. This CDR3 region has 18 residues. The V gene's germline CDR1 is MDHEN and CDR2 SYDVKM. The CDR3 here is CASSLSGVGHGSTDTQYF. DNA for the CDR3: TGTGCCAGCAGTTTATCAGGGGTGGGACACGGAAGCACAGATACGCAGTATTTT.

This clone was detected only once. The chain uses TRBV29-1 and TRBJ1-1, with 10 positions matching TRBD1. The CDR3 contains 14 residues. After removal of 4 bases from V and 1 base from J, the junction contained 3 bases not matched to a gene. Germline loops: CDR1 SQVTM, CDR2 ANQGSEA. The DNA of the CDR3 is TGCAGCGTTGTGGGGGACAGGGGGAACACTGAAGCTTTCTTT. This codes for CSVVGDRGNTEAFF. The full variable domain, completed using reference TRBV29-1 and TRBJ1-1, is SAVISQKPSRDICQRGTSLTIQCQVDSQVTMMFWYRQQPGQSLTLIATANQGSEATYESGFVIDKFPISRPNLTFSTLTVSNMSPEDSSIYLCSVVGDRGNTEAFFGQGTRLTVV.

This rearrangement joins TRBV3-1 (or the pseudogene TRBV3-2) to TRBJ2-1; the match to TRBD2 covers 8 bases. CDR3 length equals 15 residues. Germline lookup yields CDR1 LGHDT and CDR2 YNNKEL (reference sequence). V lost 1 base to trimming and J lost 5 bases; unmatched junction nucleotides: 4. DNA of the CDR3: TGTGCCAGCAGCCAAGGAGTAGCGGGGAACAATGAGCAGTTCTTC. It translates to CASSQGVAGNNEQFF.